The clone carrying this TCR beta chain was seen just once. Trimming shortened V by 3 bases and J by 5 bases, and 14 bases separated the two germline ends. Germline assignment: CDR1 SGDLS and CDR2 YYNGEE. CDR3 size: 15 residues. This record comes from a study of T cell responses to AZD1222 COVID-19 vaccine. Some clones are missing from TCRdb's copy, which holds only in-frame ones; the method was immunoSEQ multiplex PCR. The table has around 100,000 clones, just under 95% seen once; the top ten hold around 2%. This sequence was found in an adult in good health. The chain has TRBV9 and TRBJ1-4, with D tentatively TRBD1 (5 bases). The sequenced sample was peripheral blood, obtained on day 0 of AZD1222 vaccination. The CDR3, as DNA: TGTGCCAGCAGCGACCCTGGGGGAGGCAATGAAAAACTGTTTTTT. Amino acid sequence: CASSDPGGGNEKLFF.